This record looks at one TCR beta chain sequence and its context. This sample is drawn from a study of technical replicates of blood from a handful of donors. The CDR3 is made up of 15 amino acids. Germline lookup yields CDR1 MNHEY and CDR2 SVGAGI. V dropped 6 bases and J dropped 5; count of bases not matched to a gene: 6. Data came from immunoSEQ multiplex PCR; TCRdb stores just in-frame clones and leaves some out. The sample has 66,000 or so clones, around 89% seen once. This receptor was obtained from a human donor in good health. Some clones in this sample may be carry-over from other donors' samples. The sequencing sample was made of PBMCs. The V call is TRBV6-5, the J call TRBJ1-4, with 10 bases fitting TRBD1. The CDR3 spells CASRTLGQGNEKLFF. The CDR3 DNA is TGTGCCAGCAGGACCCTGGGACAGGGGAATGAAAAACTGTTTTTT.